These 27 T cell receptor beta chains came from one sample sequenced in a study of blood T cell repertoires in COVID-19. Repertoires were generated with immunoSEQ multiplex PCR, while TCRdb's copy carries only in-frame clones and drops some. The sample lists under 200,000 clones; around nine tenths were seen once. Input material: peripheral blood. The receptors here all came from a man between 50 and 59 years old with acute or convalescent COVID-19.

V gene TRBV3-1 (or the pseudogene TRBV3-2) combines with J gene TRBJ2-2; D might be TRBD2 (5 bases). CDR3 length equals 14 residues. The V gene lost 7 bases and the J gene lost 1 base, with 10 bases spanning the gap. Germline CDR1 LGHDT, CDR2 YNNKEL (reference sequence). Here the CDR3 reads CASTREGNTGELFF. DNA for the CDR3: TGTGCCAGCACGAGAGAGGGGAACACCGGGGAGCTGTTTTTT.

The rearrangement links TRBV7-8 to TRBJ1-5; D is unresolved. Trimming removed 2 bases at V and 4 bases at J, with 6 bases between. Germline V gene lookup returns CDR1 SGHVS and CDR2 FQNEAQ. The CDR3 is made up of 13 amino acids. The CDR3 nucleotides read TGTGCCAGCAGCTTACGGGGTAATCAGCCCCAGCATTTT. Translation gives CASSLRGNQPQHF.

This chain joins TRBV30 and TRBJ1-3; maybe TRBD1 (5 bases). V lost 4 bases and J lost 0, with 10 bases in between. Germline lookup yields CDR1 GTSNPN and CDR2 SVGIG (reference sequence). This CDR3 comprises 14 residues. The CDR3 region has the DNA TGTGCCTGGATACAGGCCAGCTCTGGAAACACCATATATTTT. Its translation: CAWIQASSGNTIYF.

V gene TRBV7-2 combines with J gene TRBJ1-3, with 7 nucleotides matching TRBD1. J was trimmed by 4 bases and V by 1 base; bases with no gene match: 10. The CDR3 has 17 residues. From germline, CDR1 is SGHTA and CDR2 FQGNSA. CDR3 in amino acids: CASSLEGHRGSGNTIYF. CDR3 nucleotides: TGTGCCAGCAGCTTAGAAGGACACAGGGGATCGGGAAACACCATATATTTT. Full variable domain (remainder filled in from reference TRBV7-2 and TRBJ1-3): GAGVSQSPSNKVTEKGKDVELRCDPISGHTALYWYRQSLGQGLEFLIYFQGNSAPDKSGLPSDRFSAERTGGSVSTLTIQRTQQEDSAVYLCASSLEGHRGSGNTIYFGEGSWLTVV.

The genes are TRBV7-6 and TRBJ2-1; 8 bases align to TRBD2. Per the germline V gene, CDR1 is SGHVS and CDR2 is FNYEAQ. J gave up 6 bases and V 5 bases, and 15 bases lay outside the gene matches. The CDR3 sequence is 17 residues long. The CDR3 DNA reads TGTGCCAGCAGCCAAGGGGAGTGGGGGACTAGTATCAATGAGCAGTTCTTC. The encoded protein is CASSQGEWGTSINEQFF.

The chain uses TRBV4-1 and TRBJ2-1; TRBD2 aligns across 10 bases. The CDR3 has 16 residues. The V gene's germline CDR1 is MGHRA and CDR2 YSYEKL. The V and J ends lost 0 bases and 3 bases, in that order; junction bases with no gene match: 2. As DNA, the CDR3 is TGCGCCAGCAGCCAAGACCGACTAGCGGGCTACAATGAGCAGTTCTTC. It is translated as CASSQDRLAGYNEQFF.

The chain joins TRBV27 to TRBJ2-2; 7 nucleotides align to TRBD1. With V trimmed by 5 bases and J by 1 base, 4 bases remained unmatched. Germline assignment: CDR1 MNHEY and CDR2 SMNVEV (reference sequence). The CDR3 is 15 amino acids. Here the CDR3 DNA reads TGTGCCAGCAGTAAACAGGGGCAGAACACCGGGGAGCTGTTTTTT. Protein sequence: CASSKQGQNTGELFF.

This sequence joins TRBV6-6 and TRBJ1-5, with D perhaps matching TRBD1 (6 bases). Germline CDR1 reads MNHNY; CDR2 reads SVGAGI (reference sequence). Trimming cost V 4 bases and J 10 bases, with 17 bases left between them. The CDR3 contains 14 residues. CDR3 sequence reads: CASSFRDTDYPQHF. CDR3 bases: TGTGCCAGCAGTTTCCGGGACACCGATTACCCCCAGCATTTT.

The V call is TRBV27, the J call TRBJ2-3; TRBD2 aligns across 7 bases. Germline CDR1 is MNHEY and CDR2 is SMNVEV (reference sequence). The trim removed 4 bases at V and 2 bases at J, leaving 6 bases unmatched. The CDR3 has 15 residues. CDR3 sequence reads: CASSSPGTTTDTQYF. In DNA, the CDR3 is TGTGCCAGCAGTTCTCCCGGGACTACCACAGATACGCAGTATTTT.

The V gene is TRBV7-9, the J gene TRBJ1-6; 7 bases are a match to TRBD1. The J segment lost 6 bases and the V segment lost 5 bases, leaving 7 bases of the junction unmatched. Germline loops: CDR1 SEHNR, CDR2 FQNEAQ (reference sequence). The CDR3 contains 15 residues. The CDR3 protein is CASSQGGYGNSPLHF. CDR3 bases: TGTGCCAGCAGCCAAGGGGGCTATGGTAATTCACCCCTCCACTTT.

The chain has TRBV12-3 or TRBV12-4 and TRBJ2-5, with D possibly being TRBD2 (5 bases). V gave up 5 bases and J gave up 2 bases, with 9 bases separating them. This CDR3 has 13 amino acids. CDR3 region: CASSHPGQETQYF. In DNA form, the CDR3 reads TGTGCCAGCAGTCACCCGGGGCAAGAGACCCAGTACTTC.

The chain is built from TRBV11-3 and TRBJ2-7, with 7 positions matching TRBD2. The germline gives CDR1 SGHNT, CDR2 YENEEA. The CDR3 sequence is 13 residues long. The CDR3 reads CASSAVGGTPSIV. CDR3 DNA: TGTGCCAGCAGCGCGGTGGGGGGGACGCCCTCTATCGTC.

The chain employs TRBV6-6 and TRBJ2-7; the match to TRBD2 covers 7 bases. CDR3 length: 14 amino acids. Germline V gene data show CDR1 as MNHNY and CDR2 as SVGAGI (reference sequence). V dropped 0 bases and J dropped 7; count of bases not matched to a gene: 6. The CDR3 spells CASSYSGGSGEQYF. CDR3 nucleotide sequence: TGTGCCAGCAGTTACTCTGGCGGGAGCGGTGAGCAGTACTTC.

The chain is built from TRBV28 and TRBJ2-1, with 11 bases identical to TRBD1. The junction had 26 bases not matched to a gene; V was cut back by 7 bases and J by 0 bases. This CDR3 has 23 residues. In germline, CDR1 is MDHEN, CDR2 SYDVKM. The CDR3 sequence is CASNNNREGQGVPTPSSYNEQFF. The CDR3 DNA follows: TGTGCCAGCAACAATAATCGGGAGGGACAGGGGGTACCTACCCCGAGCTCCTACAATGAGCAGTTCTTC.

This clone was seen a handful of times. V is TRBV3-1 (or the pseudogene TRBV3-2) and J is TRBJ1-5; D might be TRBD1 (6 bases). The CDR3 totals 14 residues. Germline CDR1 LGHDT, CDR2 YNNKEL (reference sequence). The germline V and J ends were trimmed by 1 base and 6 bases, with 10 bases remaining between them. CDR3 nucleotides: TGTGCCAGCAGCCAAGGGGCAGGGGCTCAGCCCCAGCATTTT. Its translation is CASSQGAGAQPQHF.

The chain employs TRBV24-1 and TRBJ2-6; no clear D. Between the trimmed V and J ends, which lost 5 bases and 0 bases, there was a span of 10 bases. Germline V gene lookup returns CDR1 KGHDR and CDR2 SFDVKD. This CDR3 contains 16 residues. CDR3 in DNA: TGTGCCACCAGTGCTACGTATAACTCTGGGGCCAACGTCCTGACTTTC. Translated, it gives CATSATYNSGANVLTF.

CDR3 region: CASRNTRNQPQHF. The CDR3 bases are TGTGCCAGCAGGAACACGCGCAATCAGCCCCAGCATTTT. The chain joins TRBV27 to TRBJ1-5; D uncertain. Trimming shortened V by 6 bases and J by 2 bases, and 8 bases separated the two germline ends. The CDR3 has 13 residues. Germline CDR1 MNHEY, CDR2 SMNVEV (reference sequence).

This chain connects TRBV27 to TRBJ1-5; D may be TRBD1 (6 bases). V was shortened by 1 base and J by 4 bases, with 11 bases between the two germline ends. Per the germline V gene, CDR1 is MNHEY and CDR2 is SMNVEV (reference sequence). This CDR3 has 15 amino acids. The CDR3 bases are TGTGCCAGCAGTTTATTGCCCCAGGGGAATCAGCCCCAGCATTTT. Translating gives CASSLLPQGNQPQHF.

The gene calls are TRBV28 and TRBJ1-4, with 8 bases matching TRBD1. This CDR3 region has 15 residues. Per the germline V gene, CDR1 is MDHEN and CDR2 is SYDVKM. Unmatched junction bases numbered 6, after V lost 2 bases and J lost 7 bases. The CDR3 DNA is TGTGCCAGCAGTTTAACCGCAGGGGGCCGTGAAAAACTGTTTTTT. It encodes CASSLTAGGREKLFF.

The chain carries TRBV5-1 and TRBJ2-1; TRBD1 matches at 8 bases. The CDR3 is made up of 14 amino acids. The V segment lost 4 bases and the J segment 10 bases; nucleotides outside the gene matches: 10. Germline V CDR1 and CDR2: SGHRS, YFSETQ. In DNA form, the CDR3 reads TGCGCCAGCAGCACAGAGACAGGGGTTCTCGAGCAGTTCTTC. Its translation: CASSTETGVLEQFF.

The chain has TRBV28 and TRBJ1-4; a possible D gene is TRBD1 (5 bases). CDR3 size: 16 residues. Trimming shortened V by 6 bases and J by 3 bases, and 17 bases separated the two germline ends. Germline CDR1 is MDHEN and CDR2 is SYDVKM. The CDR3 bases are TGTGCCAGCAGGAAAGCGGGCACGGGGGCTAATGAAAAACTGTTTTTT. It encodes CASRKAGTGANEKLFF.

V usage is TRBV15 and J usage is TRBJ1-5; the match to TRBD1 covers 9 bases. The trim removed 2 bases at V and 3 bases at J, leaving 8 bases unmatched. This CDR3 spans 17 amino acids. Germline loops: CDR1 LNHNV, CDR2 YYDKDF (reference sequence). In nucleotides, the CDR3 is TGTGCCACCAGCAGAACCGGGACAGGGTCTTCCAATCAGCCCCAGCATTTT. As protein: CATSRTGTGSSNQPQHF.

V is TRBV7-3 and J is TRBJ2-2, with D perhaps TRBD2 (5 bases). V was trimmed by 3 bases and J by 0 bases, leaving 8 bases between them. CDR3 length equals 15 residues. Germline CDR1 and CDR2: SGHTA and FQGTGA. This CDR3 is CASSFDGANTGELFF. CDR3 DNA sequence: TGTGCCAGCAGCTTCGACGGGGCGAACACCGGGGAGCTGTTTTTT.

The chain has TRBV28 and TRBJ1-2; D is perhaps TRBD1 (5 bases). The V gene lost 5 bases and the J gene lost 0 bases, with 10 bases spanning the gap. In germline, CDR1 is MDHEN, CDR2 SYDVKM. The CDR3 extends over 14 amino acids. CDR3 in DNA: TGTGCCAGCAGTATTGGGGGGTCTAACTATGGCTACACCTTC. Amino acids: CASSIGGSNYGYTF.

The sample holds one count of this clone. The chain is built from TRBV9 and TRBJ1-5; possibly TRBD1 for D (5 bases). Trimming removed 2 bases from V and 4 bases from J, with 7 bases in between. The CDR3 runs 13 residues. Germline V CDR1 and CDR2: SGDLS, YYNGEE. This CDR3 is CASSVAGNQPQHF. CDR3 in DNA: TGTGCCAGCAGCGTGGCAGGGAATCAGCCCCAGCATTTT. Full variable domain (remainder filled in from reference TRBV9 and TRBJ1-5): DSGVTQTPKHLITATGQRVTLRCSPRSGDLSVYWYQQSLDQGLQFLIQYYNGEERAKGNILERFSAQQFPDLHSELNLSSLELGDSALYFCASSVAGNQPQHFGDGTRLSIL.

The genes are TRBV30 and TRBJ1-4; D uncertain. The CDR3 is 17 residues long. CDR1 is GTSNPN, CDR2 SVGIG, per germline (reference sequence). V was trimmed by 0 bases and J by 0 bases, leaving 14 bases between them. The CDR3 coding sequence is TGTGCCTGGAGTGTAAGCGGAGTTTCTGCAACTAATGAAAAACTGTTTTTT. Translated: CAWSVSGVSATNEKLFF.

The chain has TRBV29-1 and TRBJ1-4; D is unclear. The V gene lost 4 bases and the J gene lost 0 bases, with 12 bases spanning the gap. Germline values: CDR1 SQVTM, CDR2 ANQGSEA. The CDR3 sequence is 15 residues long. CDR3 amino acids: CSVGGGFATNEKLFF. DNA for the CDR3: TGCAGCGTTGGCGGAGGGTTCGCAACTAATGAAAAACTGTTTTTT.